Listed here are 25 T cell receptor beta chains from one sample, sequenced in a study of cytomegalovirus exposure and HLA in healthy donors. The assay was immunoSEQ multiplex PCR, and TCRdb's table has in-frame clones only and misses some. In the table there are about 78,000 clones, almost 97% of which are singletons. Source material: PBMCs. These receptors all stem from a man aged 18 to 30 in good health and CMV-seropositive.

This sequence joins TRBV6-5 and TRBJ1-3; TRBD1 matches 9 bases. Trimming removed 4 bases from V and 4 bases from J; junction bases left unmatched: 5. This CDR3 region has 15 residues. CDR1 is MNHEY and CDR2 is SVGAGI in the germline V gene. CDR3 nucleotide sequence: TGTGCCAGCAGTTCTGGGACAGGGCTCGGAAACACCATATATTTT. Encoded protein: CASSSGTGLGNTIYF.

CDR3 region: CASSPGTGLTDTQYF. The CDR3 bases are TGTGCCAGCTCACCCGGGACAGGGTTGACAGATACGCAGTATTTT. The rearrangement uses TRBV18 and TRBJ2-3, with 9 bases matching TRBD1. CDR1 KGHSH and CDR2 LQKENI come from the germline V gene. This CDR3 is 15 amino acids long. V was pared by 3 bases and J by 3 bases, with 4 bases of the junction left unmatched. Full variable domain (rest looked up from reference TRBV18 and TRBJ2-3): NAGVMQNPRHLVRRRGQEARLRCSPMKGHSHVYWYRQLPEEGLKFMVYLQKENIIDESGMPKERFSAEFPKEGPSILRIQQVVRGDSAAYFCASSPGTGLTDTQYFGPGTRLTVL.

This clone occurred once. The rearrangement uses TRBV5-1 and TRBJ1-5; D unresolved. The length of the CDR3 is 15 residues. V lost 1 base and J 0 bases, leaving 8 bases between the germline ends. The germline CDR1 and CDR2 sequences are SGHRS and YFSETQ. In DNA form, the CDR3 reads TGCGCCAGCAGCTTGTTATCAGGTAGCAATCAGCCCCAGCATTTT. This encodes CASSLLSGSNQPQHF.

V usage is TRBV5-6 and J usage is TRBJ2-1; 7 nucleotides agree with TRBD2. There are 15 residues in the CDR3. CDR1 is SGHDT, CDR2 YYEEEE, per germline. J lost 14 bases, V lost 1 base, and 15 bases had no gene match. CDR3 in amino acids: CASSLRLADTISEFF. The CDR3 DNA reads TGTGCCAGCAGCTTGAGGCTAGCGGACACCATTAGCGAGTTCTTC.

The CDR3 is CASSANLGQGGQSGELFF. The CDR3 region has the DNA TGTGCCAGCAGTGCCAATTTAGGACAGGGGGGACAGTCCGGGGAGCTGTTTTTT. The chain is built from TRBV25-1 and TRBJ2-2; TRBD1 agrees at 10 bases. Germline CDR1 MGHDK, CDR2 SYGVNS. The CDR3 is 18 residues long. V lost 4 bases and J lost 6; bases outside the gene matches: 14.

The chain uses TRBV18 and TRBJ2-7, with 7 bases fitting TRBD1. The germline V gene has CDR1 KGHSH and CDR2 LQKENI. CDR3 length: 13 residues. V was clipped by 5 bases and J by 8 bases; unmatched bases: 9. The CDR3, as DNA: TGTGCCAGCTCATCAACTGACAGGGACAAGCAGTACTTC. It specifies CASSSTDRDKQYF.

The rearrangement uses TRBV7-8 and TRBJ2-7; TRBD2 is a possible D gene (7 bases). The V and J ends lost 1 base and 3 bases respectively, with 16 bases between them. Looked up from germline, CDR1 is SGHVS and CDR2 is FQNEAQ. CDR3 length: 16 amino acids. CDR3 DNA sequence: TGTGCCAGCAGCTTAGGTCGGGGGGCGAGTGTCTACGAGCAGTACTTC. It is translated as CASSLGRGASVYEQYF.

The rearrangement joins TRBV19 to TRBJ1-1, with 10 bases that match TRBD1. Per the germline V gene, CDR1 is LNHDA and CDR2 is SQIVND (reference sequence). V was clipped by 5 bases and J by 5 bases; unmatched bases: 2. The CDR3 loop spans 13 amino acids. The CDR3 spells CASSRTGGTEAFF. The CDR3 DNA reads TGTGCCAGTAGTCGGACAGGGGGGACTGAAGCTTTCTTT.

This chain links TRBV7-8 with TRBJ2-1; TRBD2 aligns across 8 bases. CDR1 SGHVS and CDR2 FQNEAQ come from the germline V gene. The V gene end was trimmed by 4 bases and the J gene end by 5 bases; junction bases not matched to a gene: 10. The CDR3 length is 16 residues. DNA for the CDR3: TGTGCCAGCAGCTACCCGGGACTAGAGGGGAACAATGAGCAGTTCTTC. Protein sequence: CASSYPGLEGNNEQFF.

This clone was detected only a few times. CDR3 DNA sequence: TGCGCCAGCAGCCTGACATTGAGCTATGGCTACACCTTC. The encoded protein is CASSLTLSYGYTF. The V and J genes are TRBV5-1 and TRBJ1-2, with no clear D. The CDR3 has 13 amino acids. Trimming removed 4 bases at V and 4 bases at J, with 11 bases between. Germline loops: CDR1 SGHRS, CDR2 YFSETQ.

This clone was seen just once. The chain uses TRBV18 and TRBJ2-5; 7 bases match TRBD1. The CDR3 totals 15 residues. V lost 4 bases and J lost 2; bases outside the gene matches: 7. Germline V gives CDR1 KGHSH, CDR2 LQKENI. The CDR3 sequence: CASSLTGVTQETQYF. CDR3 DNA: TGTGCCAGCTCACTAACAGGGGTTACACAAGAGACCCAGTACTTC.

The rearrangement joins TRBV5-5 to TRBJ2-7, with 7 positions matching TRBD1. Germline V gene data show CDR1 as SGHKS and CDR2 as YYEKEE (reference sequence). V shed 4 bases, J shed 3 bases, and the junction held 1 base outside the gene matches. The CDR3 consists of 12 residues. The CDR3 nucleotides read TGTGCCAGCAGCCCAGGGGGCTACGAGCAGTACTTC. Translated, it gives CASSPGGYEQYF. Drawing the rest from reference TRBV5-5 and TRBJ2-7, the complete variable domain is DAGVTQSPTHLIKTRGQQVTLRCSPISGHKSVSWYQQVLGQGPQFIFQYYEKEERGRGNFPDRFSARQFPNYSSELNVNALLLGDSALYLCASSPGGYEQYFGPGTRLTVT.

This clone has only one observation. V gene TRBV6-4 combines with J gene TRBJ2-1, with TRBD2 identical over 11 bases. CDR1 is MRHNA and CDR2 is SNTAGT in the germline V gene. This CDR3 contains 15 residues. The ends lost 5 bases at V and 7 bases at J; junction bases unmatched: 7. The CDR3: CASSTLAGGRNEQFF. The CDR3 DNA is TGTGCCAGCAGTACGCTAGCGGGAGGTCGTAATGAGCAGTTCTTC.

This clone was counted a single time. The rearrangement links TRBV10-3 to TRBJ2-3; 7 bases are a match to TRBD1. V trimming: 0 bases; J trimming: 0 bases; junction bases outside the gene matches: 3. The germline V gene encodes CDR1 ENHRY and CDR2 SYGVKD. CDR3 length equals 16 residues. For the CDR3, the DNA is TGTGCCATCAGTGAGTCGATGGACAGGAGCACAGATACGCAGTATTTT. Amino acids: CAISESMDRSTDTQYF.

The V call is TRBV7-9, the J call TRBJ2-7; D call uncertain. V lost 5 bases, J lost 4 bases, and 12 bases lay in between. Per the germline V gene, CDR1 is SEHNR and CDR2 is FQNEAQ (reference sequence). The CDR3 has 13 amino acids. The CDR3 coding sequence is TGTGCCAGCAGCCGAGAGTTGAAGTACGAGCAGTACTTC. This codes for CASSRELKYEQYF.

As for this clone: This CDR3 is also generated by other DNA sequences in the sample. The CDR3 spells CASSLALNTEAFF. In DNA form, the CDR3 reads TGTGCCAGCAGCTTAGCCTTGAACACTGAAGCTTTCTTT. V and J are TRBV7-2 and TRBJ1-1; D call uncertain. Germline CDR1 is SGHTA and CDR2 is FQGNSA. Trimming stripped 0 bases from V and 0 bases from J, with 2 bases between. The CDR3 contains 13 residues.

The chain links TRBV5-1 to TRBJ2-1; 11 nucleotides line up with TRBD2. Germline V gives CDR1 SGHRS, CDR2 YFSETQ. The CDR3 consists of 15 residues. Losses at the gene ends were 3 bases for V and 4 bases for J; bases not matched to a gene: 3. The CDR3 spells CASSSGTSGYNEQFF. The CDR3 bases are TGCGCCAGCAGCTCCGGGACTAGCGGATACAATGAGCAGTTCTTC.

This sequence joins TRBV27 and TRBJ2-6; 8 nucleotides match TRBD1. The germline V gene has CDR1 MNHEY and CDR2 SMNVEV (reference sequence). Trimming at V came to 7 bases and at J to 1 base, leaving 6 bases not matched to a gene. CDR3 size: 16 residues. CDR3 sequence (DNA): TGTGCCAGCACCCCCGGGACAGGATCTGGGGCCAACGTCCTGACTTTC. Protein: CASTPGTGSGANVLTF. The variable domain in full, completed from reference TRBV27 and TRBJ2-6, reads EAQVTQNPRYLITVTGKKLTVTCSQNMNHEYMSWYRQDPGLGLRQIYYSMNVEVTDKGDVPEGYKVSRKEKRNFPLILESPSPNQTSLYFCASTPGTGSGANVLTFGAGSRLTVL.

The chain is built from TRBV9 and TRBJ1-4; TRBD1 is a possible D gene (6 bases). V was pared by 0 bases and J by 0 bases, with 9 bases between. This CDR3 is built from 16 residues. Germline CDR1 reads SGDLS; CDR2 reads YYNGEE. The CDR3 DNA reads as TGTGCCAGCAGCGTAGTCGGACAGCCAACTAATGAAAAACTGTTTTTT. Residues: CASSVVGQPTNEKLFF.

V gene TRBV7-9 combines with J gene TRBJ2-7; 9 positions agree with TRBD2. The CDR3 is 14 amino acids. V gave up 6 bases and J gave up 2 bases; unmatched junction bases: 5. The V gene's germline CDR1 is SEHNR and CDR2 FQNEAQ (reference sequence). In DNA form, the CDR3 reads TGTGCCAGCAGTCCGCGGACTAGCGCCTACGAGCAGTACTTC. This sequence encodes CASSPRTSAYEQYF.

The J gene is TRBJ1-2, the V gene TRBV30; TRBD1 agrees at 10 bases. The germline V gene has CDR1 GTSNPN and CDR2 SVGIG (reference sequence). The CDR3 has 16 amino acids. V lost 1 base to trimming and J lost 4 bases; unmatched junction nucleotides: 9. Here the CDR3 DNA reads TGTGCCTGGAGTGGCCCCCGGACAGGGGGAACCTATGGCTACACCTTC. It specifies CAWSGPRTGGTYGYTF.

The CDR3 is CASSSWTGAGNNEQFF. CDR3 sequence (DNA): TGTGCCAGCAGCTCATGGACAGGTGCTGGTAACAATGAGCAGTTCTTC. The rearrangement links TRBV7-9 to TRBJ2-1, with 7 bases aligning to TRBD1. Looked up from germline, CDR1 is SEHNR and CDR2 is FQNEAQ (reference sequence). The V segment lost 4 bases and the J segment 5 bases; nucleotides outside the gene matches: 11. The CDR3 runs 16 residues.

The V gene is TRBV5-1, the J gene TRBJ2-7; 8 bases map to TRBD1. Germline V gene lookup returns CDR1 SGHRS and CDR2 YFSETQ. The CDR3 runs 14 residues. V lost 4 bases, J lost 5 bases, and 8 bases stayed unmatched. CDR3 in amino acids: CASSPGDRGHEQYF. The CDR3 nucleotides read TGCGCCAGCAGCCCGGGCGACAGGGGACACGAGCAGTACTTC. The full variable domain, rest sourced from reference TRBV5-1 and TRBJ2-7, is KAGVTQTPRYLIKTRGQQVTLSCSPISGHRSVSWYQQTPGQGLQFLFEYFSETQRNKGNFPGRFSGRQFSNSRSEMNVSTLELGDSALYLCASSPGDRGHEQYFGPGTRLTVT.

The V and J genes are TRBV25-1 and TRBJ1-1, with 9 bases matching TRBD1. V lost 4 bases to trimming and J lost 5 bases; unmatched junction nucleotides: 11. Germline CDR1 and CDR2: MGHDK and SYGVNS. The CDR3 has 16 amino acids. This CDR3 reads CASSGLQGAGWTEAFF. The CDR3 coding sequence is TGTGCCAGCAGTGGCCTACAGGGGGCCGGTTGGACTGAAGCTTTCTTT.

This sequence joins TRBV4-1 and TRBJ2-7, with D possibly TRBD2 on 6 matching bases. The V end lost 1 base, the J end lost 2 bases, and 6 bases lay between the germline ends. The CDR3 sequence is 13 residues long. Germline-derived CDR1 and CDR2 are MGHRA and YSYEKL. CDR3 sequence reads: CASSQGGTYEQYF. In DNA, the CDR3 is TGCGCCAGCAGCCAAGGCGGGACCTACGAGCAGTACTTC.